This T cell receptor (beta chain) appears in the sequencing data of a study of T cell clonality in common variable immunodeficiency. The germline V gene has CDR1 ENHRY and CDR2 SYGVKD. J gave up 0 bases and V 0 bases, and 11 bases lay outside the gene matches. The CDR3 has 19 amino acids. Measured with immunoSEQ multiplex PCR; TCRdb has only the in-frame clones, and not every one. This repertoire holds roughly 70,000 clones, and none appear only once. The table lists this clone with many counts. The read falls 3 residues short of the CDR3 end, and the missing part is taken from the germline J gene. The gene calls are TRBV10-3 and TRBJ1-5; 7 nucleotides line up with TRBD1. The TCR comes from a person aged 18 to 75 in good health. The specimen sequenced was peripheral blood mononuclear cells. CDR3 sequence: CAISESHRGRYYSNQPQHF. The sequenced part of the CDR3 DNA is TGTGCCATCAGTGAGTCTCACAGGGGAAGATACTATAGCAATCAGCCC.